This entry features one TCR beta chain sequence. Its antigen is unidentified. After re-calling the 5' RACE reads, TCRdb lists one entry per CDR3 protein, DNA absent. This listing includes about 370,000 distinct CDR3 sequences. This CDR3 contains 15 residues. The germline gives CDR1 MNHNY, CDR2 SVGAGI (reference sequence). This specimen belongs to a study of T cells expressing NK-cell markers. Study results and caveats: Researchers report these clonotypes also headed the CD3+CD56-NKG2C+ fraction in several donors. HCMV specificity of the expanded NKG2C+ T cell clones stayed unclear. In a group of about six donors, dominant NKG2C+ clonotypes represented about 1.0-8% of CD8+ T cells.

The sequenced material came from blood T cells: a sorted CD56 or NKG2C T cell subset, CD4+ or CD8+ T cells, or bulk PBMC T cells (not recorded which). The sequence derives from a woman aged 50 to 60 in good health. V usage is TRBV6-6 and J usage is TRBJ1-1. CDR3: CASTQPRGRSTEAFF.